The 11 T cell receptor beta chains listed next were all sequenced from one sample in a study of T cells in localized non-small cell lung cancer. Some clones are missing from TCRdb's copy, which holds only in-frame ones; the method was immunoSEQ multiplex PCR. The sample includes roughly 1,500 clones, about 25% of them seen just once. Sequencing used normal lung tissue next to the tumor, obtained before any cancer treatment. The source is a male donor older than 55 with stage I lung adenocarcinoma.

CDR3 DNA sequence: TGTGCCACTACGCCGGGGGGACGGGTCACAGATACGCAGTATTTT. It translates to CATTPGGRVTDTQYF. This chain links TRBV12-2 with TRBJ2-3; TRBD2 is the table's D call, not checked against the DNA. TRBV12-2 is given as a pseudogene. The CDR3 is 15 residues long.

This clone is medium-sized by share. The chain has TRBV11-3 and TRBJ1-2; D might be TRBD1 (6 bases). Germline CDR1 is SGHNT and CDR2 is YENEEA. The CDR3 runs to 14 residues. V shed 4 bases and J shed 5 bases, with 14 bases lying between them. Here the CDR3 DNA reads TGTGCCAGCAGCTCTAGCGGGGGGCAATATGGCTACACCTTC. This encodes CASSSSGGQYGYTF.

In its sample, this clone ranks as medium-sized. The rearrangement joins TRBV9 to TRBJ2-2; 12 bases map to TRBD1. CDR3 length: 17 residues. Per the germline V gene, CDR1 is SGDLS and CDR2 is YYNGEE. Unmatched junction bases numbered 6, after V lost 1 base and J lost 5 bases. The CDR3 bases are TGTGCCAGCAGCGTATGGGACAGGGGGCTGTGGACCGGGGAGCTGTTTTTT. It encodes CASSVWDRGLWTGELFF.

The chain joins TRBV6-1 to TRBJ1-2, with D perhaps matching TRBD1 (5 bases). This CDR3 has 13 residues. Trimming removed 0 bases at V and 3 bases at J, with 5 bases between. From germline, CDR1 is MNHNS and CDR2 SASEGT. CDR3 sequence reads: CASSEAGDYGYTF. The DNA of the CDR3 is TGTGCCAGCAGTGAAGCGGGGGACTATGGCTACACCTTC.

This rearrangement joins TRBV14 to TRBJ1-6; the D is unclear. CDR1 is SGHDN, CDR2 FVKESK, per germline. The ends were cut back, 1 base at V and 0 bases at J, with 16 bases in the middle. The CDR3 consists of 19 residues. The CDR3 nucleotides are TGTGCCAGCAGCCAAGTATCACTAGGGTTGGGCTCCTATAATTCACCCCTCCACTTT. Translating gives CASSQVSLGLGSYNSPLHF. The whole variable domain, remainder taken from reference TRBV14 and TRBJ1-6, is EAGVTQFPSHSVIEKGQTVTLRCDPISGHDNLYWYRRVMGKEIKFLLHFVKESKQDESGMPNNRFLAERTGGTYSTLKVQPAELEDSGVYFCASSQVSLGLGSYNSPLHFGNGTRLTVT.

By sample share, this clone is medium-sized. The chain has TRBV9 and TRBJ2-2; TRBD2 aligns across 12 bases. Per the germline V gene, CDR1 is SGDLS and CDR2 is YYNGEE. CDR3 length: 16 residues. Trimming took 4 bases from V and 7 from J; bases not matched to a gene: 8. The chain's CDR3 is CASSSTSGRSDGELFF. The CDR3 nucleotides are TGTGCCAGCAGCTCAACTAGCGGGAGGTCAGACGGGGAGCTGTTTTTT. The whole variable domain, filled in from reference TRBV9 and TRBJ2-2, reads DSGVTQTPKHLITATGQRVTLRCSPRSGDLSVYWYQQSLDQGLQFLIQYYNGEERAKGNILERFSAQQFPDLHSELNLSSLELGDSALYFCASSSTSGRSDGELFFGEGSRLTVL.

The chain combines TRBV14 with TRBJ2-6; 10 nucleotides agree with TRBD1. Germline CDR1 is SGHDN and CDR2 is FVKESK. The ends lost 4 bases at V and 4 bases at J; junction bases unmatched: 13. The CDR3 consists of 19 residues. This CDR3 reads CASSPLKGTGAAGANVLTF. The CDR3 region has the DNA TGTGCCAGCAGCCCTCTGAAGGGGACAGGGGCTGCAGGGGCCAACGTCCTGACTTTC.

The J gene is TRBJ2-7, the V gene TRBV28, with 8 bases fitting TRBD2. With 6 bases clipped from V and 5 bases from J, the junction kept 12 bases outside the gene matches. CDR3 length equals 15 residues. CDR1 is MDHEN, CDR2 SYDVKM, per germline. In nucleotides, the CDR3 is TGTGCCAGCAGCGGAAGCGGGGGAGGGCGGAACGAGCAGTACTTC. It translates to CASSGSGGGRNEQYF.

The V gene is TRBV6-7, the J gene TRBJ2-7; 10 nucleotides agree with TRBD2. TRBV6-7 is marked as an open reading frame, function uncertain. The V and J ends lost 10 bases and 6 bases, in that order; junction bases with no gene match: 3. This CDR3 contains 11 residues. CDR3 nucleotides: TGTGCCATATCTAGCGGGAGCGAGCAGTACTTC. It yields the protein CAISSGSEQYF.

This clone is a singleton in its sample. The chain recombines TRBV19 with TRBJ2-7; D not resolved. Trimming pared 5 bases from V and 0 bases from J, leaving 11 bases between. The CDR3 loop spans 14 amino acids. Germline V gene lookup returns CDR1 LNHDA and CDR2 SQIVND (reference sequence). The CDR3 DNA sequence: TGTGCCAGTAGTGATCAGGACGACTCCTACGAGCAGTACTTC. Its protein is CASSDQDDSYEQYF.

The rearrangement joins TRBV5-1 to TRBJ1-1; possible D gene TRBD1, 6 bases. This CDR3 contains 14 residues. V was cut by 4 bases and J by 0 bases, with 10 bases left in between. From germline, CDR1 is SGHRS and CDR2 YFSETQ. The CDR3 DNA follows: TGCGCCAGCAGCCCCGGGACACTGAACACTGAAGCTTTCTTT. It yields the protein CASSPGTLNTEAFF.